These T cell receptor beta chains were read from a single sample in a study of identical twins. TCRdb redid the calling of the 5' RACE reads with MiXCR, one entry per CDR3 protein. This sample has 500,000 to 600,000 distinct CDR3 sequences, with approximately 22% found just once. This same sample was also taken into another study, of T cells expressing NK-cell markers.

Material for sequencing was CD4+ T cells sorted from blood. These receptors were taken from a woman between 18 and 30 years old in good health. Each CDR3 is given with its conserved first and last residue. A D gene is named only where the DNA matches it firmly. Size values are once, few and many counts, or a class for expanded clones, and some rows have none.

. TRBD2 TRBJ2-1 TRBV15 CATSRNGLAGSRFF TGTGCCACCAGCCGGAACGGACTAGCGGGGTCTCGGTTCTTC
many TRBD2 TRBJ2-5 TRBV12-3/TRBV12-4 CASSLDHPRSGGTQYF TGTGCCAGCAGTTTAGACCACCCTAGGAGCGGGGGGACCCAGTACTTC
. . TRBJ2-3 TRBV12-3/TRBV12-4 CASSYGGGLTDTQYF TGTGCCAGCAGTTATGGGGGGGGGCTGACAGATACGCAGTATTTT
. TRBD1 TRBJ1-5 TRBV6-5 CASSYGTGGNQPQHF TGTGCCAGCAGTTACGGGACAGGGGGTAATCAGCCCCAGCATTTT
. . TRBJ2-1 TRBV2 CASKGLAFYNEQFF TGTGCCAGCAAGGGGCTAGCCTTCTACAATGAGCAGTTCTTC
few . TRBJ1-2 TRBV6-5 CASSYARKNAYGYTF TGTGCCAGCAGTTACGCGAGGAAGAACGCCTATGGCTACACCTTC
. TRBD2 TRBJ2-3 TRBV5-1 CASSSPSAGGATQYF TGCGCCAGCAGCTCCCCGTCCGCGGGAGGGGCTACGCAGTATTTT
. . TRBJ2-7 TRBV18 CATGSLPGRSYEQYF TGTGCCACCGGGTCTTTACCGGGACGATCCTACGAGCAGTACTTC
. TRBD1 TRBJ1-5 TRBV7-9 CASSHAPQTGLPQHF TGTGCCAGCAGCCACGCCCCACAGACAGGGCTGCCCCAGCATTTT
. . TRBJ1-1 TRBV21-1 CATEWTEAFF TGTGCCACCGAGTGGACTGAAGCTTTCTTT
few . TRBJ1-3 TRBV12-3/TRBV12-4 CASSGDTSVATIYF TGTGCCAGCAGCGGAGACACCTCAGTGGCCACCATATATTTT
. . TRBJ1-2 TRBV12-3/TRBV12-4 CASSFRRAEGYTF TGTGCCAGCAGTTTTCGACGGGCGGAGGGCTACACCTTC
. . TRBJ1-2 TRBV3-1 CASSQDWRGGYTF TGTGCCAGCAGCCAAGATTGGAGGGGCGGCTACACCTTC
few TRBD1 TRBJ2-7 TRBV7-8 CASSRRDRGLEQYF TGTGCCAGCAGCCGCCGGGACAGGGGGCTCGAGCAGTACTTC
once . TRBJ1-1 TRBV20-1 CSARGDMDTEAFF TGCAGTGCAAGGGGGGATATGGACACTGAAGCTTTCTTT
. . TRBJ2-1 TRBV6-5 CASSYASYKNNEQFF TGTGCCAGCAGTTACGCCTCTTACAAAAACAATGAGCAGTTCTTC
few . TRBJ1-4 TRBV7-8 CALTWEKLFF TGTGCCCTAACTTGGGAAAAACTGTTTTTT
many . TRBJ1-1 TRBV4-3 CASSYQGATEAFF TGCGCCAGCAGTTATCAAGGGGCGACTGAAGCTTTCTTT
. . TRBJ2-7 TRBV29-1 CSVPTPGGGSYEQYF TGCAGCGTTCCTACTCCAGGAGGTGGGTCCTACGAGCAGTACTTC
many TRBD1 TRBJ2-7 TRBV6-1 CASSRGQGSYEQYF TGTGCCAGCAGTCGTGGACAGGGATCCTACGAGCAGTACTTC
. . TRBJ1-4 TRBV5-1 CASSLPGYNEKLFF TGCGCCAGCAGCTTGCCAGGCTATAATGAAAAACTGTTTTTT
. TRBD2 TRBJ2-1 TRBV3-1 CASSLLAGGAYNEQFF TGTGCCAGCAGCCTCCTAGCGGGAGGCGCCTACAATGAGCAGTTCTTC
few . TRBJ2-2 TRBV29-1 CSVEQGWTGELFF TGCAGCGTTGAACAGGGATGGACCGGGGAGCTGTTTTTT
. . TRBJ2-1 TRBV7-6 CASSPQGGGRGGDEQFF TGTGCCAGCAGCCCACAAGGGGGAGGGAGGGGAGGCGATGAGCAGTTCTTC
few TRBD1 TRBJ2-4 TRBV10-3 CAISPGGIAKNIQYF TGTGCCATCAGCCCAGGGGGAATAGCCAAAAACATTCAGTACTTC
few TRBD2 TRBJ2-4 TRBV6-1 CASNPPGGGNIQYF TGTGCCAGCAATCCCCCGGGGGGAGGGAACATTCAGTACTTC
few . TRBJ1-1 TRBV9 CASSPREGYTEAFF TGTGCCAGCAGCCCCCGGGAGGGCTACACTGAAGCTTTCTTT
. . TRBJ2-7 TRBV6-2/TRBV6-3 CASSYSPALSEQYF TGTGCCAGCAGTTACTCACCGGCCCTATCCGAGCAGTACTTC
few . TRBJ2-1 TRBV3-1 CASSHRGGGPHNEQFF TGTGCCAGCAGCCATAGAGGTGGCGGGCCCCACAATGAGCAGTTCTTC
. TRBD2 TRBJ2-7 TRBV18 CASSSGAGGPYEQYF TGTGCCAGCTCATCAGGGGCGGGGGGCCCCTACGAGCAGTACTTC
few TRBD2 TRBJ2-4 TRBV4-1 CASSITSGRRRNIQYF TGCGCCAGCAGCATTACTAGCGGGAGACGCAGAAACATTCAGTACTTC
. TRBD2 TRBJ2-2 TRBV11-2 CASSLGGSRTGELFF TGTGCCAGCAGCTTAGGCGGGAGCAGGACCGGGGAGCTGTTTTTT
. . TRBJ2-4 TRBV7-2 CASSLVGGGIPKNIQYF TGTGCCAGCAGCTTAGTGGGGGGCGGGATCCCCAAAAACATTCAGTACTTC
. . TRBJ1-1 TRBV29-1 CSVVRVGGTEAFF TGCAGCGTGGTCAGGGTTGGGGGCACTGAAGCTTTCTTT
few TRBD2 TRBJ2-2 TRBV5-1 CASSGTSGMYNGELFF TGCGCCAGCAGCGGGACTAGCGGGATGTACAACGGGGAGCTGTTTTTT
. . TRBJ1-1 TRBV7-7 CASSPPGPGTEAFF TGTGCCAGCAGCCCCCCAGGGCCAGGCACTGAAGCTTTCTTT
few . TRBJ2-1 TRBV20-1 CSAGWGYNEQFF TGCAGTGCCGGTTGGGGATACAATGAGCAGTTCTTC
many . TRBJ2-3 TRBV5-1 CASSLSGDTQYF TGCGCCAGCAGCTTATCTGGAGATACGCAGTATTTT
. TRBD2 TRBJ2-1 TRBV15 CATSPGGLAGRYNEQFF TGTGCCACCAGCCCGGGGGGACTAGCGGGACGCTACAATGAGCAGTTCTTC
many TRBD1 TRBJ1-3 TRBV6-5 CASSYLRGRGRGNTIYF TGTGCCAGCAGTTACCTACGGGGCAGGGGGCGCGGAAACACCATATATTTT
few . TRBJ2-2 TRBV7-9 CASSDPKRGTGELFF TGTGCCAGCAGCGACCCCAAGAGGGGGACCGGGGAGCTGTTTTTT
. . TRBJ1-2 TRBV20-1 CSAPVLDGYTF TGCAGTGCCCCCGTGTTGGATGGCTACACCTTC
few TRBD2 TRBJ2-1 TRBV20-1 CSAHSGGLRHEQFF TGCAGTGCCCATAGCGGGGGTCTCCGCCATGAGCAGTTCTTC
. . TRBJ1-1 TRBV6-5 CASSYGGIGTEAFF TGTGCCAGCAGTTACGGGGGTATTGGCACTGAAGCTTTCTTT
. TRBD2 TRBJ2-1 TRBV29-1 CSVEKTSFEQFF TGCAGCGTTGAAAAGACTAGCTTTGAGCAGTTCTTC
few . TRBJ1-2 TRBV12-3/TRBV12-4 CASSAGGYYGYTF TGTGCCAGCAGTGCCGGAGGGTACTATGGCTACACCTTC
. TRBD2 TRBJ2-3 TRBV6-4 CASDPLGGGTDTQYF TGTGCCAGCGACCCTTTGGGGGGGGGCACAGATACGCAGTATTTT
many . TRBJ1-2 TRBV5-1 CASSLEDYGYTF TGCGCCAGCAGCTTGGAAGATTATGGCTACACCTTC
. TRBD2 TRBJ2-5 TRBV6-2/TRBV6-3 CASSYHATTSGTETQYF TGTGCCAGCAGTTACCACGCCACAACTAGCGGGACAGAGACCCAGTACTTC
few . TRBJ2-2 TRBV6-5 CASSYSGGHSTGELFF TGTGCCAGCAGTTACTCAGGAGGACATAGCACCGGGGAGCTGTTTTTT
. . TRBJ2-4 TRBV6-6 CASSQDYLNIQYF TGTGCCAGCAGCCAGGACTACCTAAACATTCAGTACTTC
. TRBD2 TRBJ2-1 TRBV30 CAWSALAGGLNEQFF TGTGCCTGGAGTGCACTAGCGGGAGGGCTGAATGAGCAGTTCTTC
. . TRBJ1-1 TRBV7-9 CASSLSVGRYTEAFF TGTGCCAGCAGCTTATCGGTCGGACGTTACACTGAAGCTTTCTTT
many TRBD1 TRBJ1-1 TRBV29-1 CSVGNRGSTTEAFF TGCAGCGTGGGAAACAGGGGGTCGACCACTGAAGCTTTCTTT
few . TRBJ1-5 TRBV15 CATSRSEAQPQHF TGTGCCACCAGCAGATCTGAGGCTCAGCCCCAGCATTTT